This TCR beta chain was obtained from a study of T cells after yellow fever vaccination. As for the study in general: For low cell numbers, libraries were made with SMART-Seq v4 Ultra Low Input.

Study-level results: Reappearing after the booster were most of the clones from primary vaccination (roughly 96% CD4, 75% to 90% CD8).

This clonotype was counted only a few times. Antigen specificity is unknown. This CDR3 has 12 residues. Between the trimmed V and J ends, which lost 7 bases and 7 bases, there was a span of 17 bases. The germline CDR1 and CDR2 sequences are SQVTM and ANQGSEA. 5'RACE template switching produced TCR cDNA carrying a universal primer site and UMIs. TCRdb called the 5' RACE reads again in MiXCR, with one record for every CDR3 protein. This table has around 610,000 distinct CDR3 sequences, about 13% appearing once. Material: PBMCs, obtained on the day of the yellow fever booster vaccination. The chain couples TRBV29-1 to TRBJ2-7, with D perhaps TRBD2 (5 bases). This clonotype was obtained from a man aged 25 to 45 who received the YFV17D yellow fever vaccine. The DNA of the CDR3 is TGCAGCGGTCAAGAGGGAGTAAATGAGCAGTACTTC. Protein: CSGQEGVNEQYF.